These T cell receptor beta chains were read from a single sample in a study of early T cells in non-severe SARS-CoV-2 infection. One entry per CDR3 protein results from TCRdb running MiXCR on the 5' RACE reads. The sample holds around 60,000 distinct CDR3 sequences; about 10% are singletons and the top ten take less than 3.5%. Material: whole blood, obtained at baseline. These receptors originate from an adult who was a healthcare worker with PCR-confirmed SARS-CoV-2 infection or an uninfected control (not recorded which). Both conserved end residues are part of each CDR3.

J gene: TRBJ2-5; V gene: TRBV3-1; CDR3 protein: CASSRGLEETQYF
J gene: TRBJ2-3; V gene: TRBV20-1; CDR3 protein: CSARVASGTDTQYF
J gene: TRBJ1-5; V gene: TRBV3-1; CDR3 protein: CASSQSGANQPQHF
J gene: TRBJ2-5; V gene: TRBV10-2; CDR3 protein: CASALAGIKETQYF
J gene: TRBJ1-2; V gene: TRBV7-3; CDR3 protein: CASSSGPNYGYTF
J gene: TRBJ1-1; V gene: TRBV2; CDR3 protein: CASRGPGTGNTEAFF
J gene: TRBJ2-7; V gene: TRBV5-5; CDR3 protein: CASRWTASYEQYF
J gene: TRBJ2-1; V gene: TRBV10-2; CDR3 protein: CASSGLAGTYNEQFF
J gene: TRBJ1-2; V gene: TRBV20-1; CDR3 protein: CSAPGTGGSPNYGYTF
J gene: TRBJ2-2; V gene: TRBV7-6; CDR3 protein: CASSAGLAGGPGGGELFF
J gene: TRBJ2-4; V gene: TRBV18; CDR3 protein: CASSPAREGLMTKNIQYF
J gene: TRBJ1-4; V gene: TRBV7-9; CDR3 protein: CASHGAANEKLFF
J gene: TRBJ2-3; V gene: TRBV5-6; CDR3 protein: CASSRQGATDTQYF
J gene: TRBJ1-2; V gene: TRBV12-3/TRBV12-4; CDR3 protein: CASSTRVRDNYGYTF
J gene: TRBJ1-2; V gene: TRBV4-3; CDR3 protein: CASSQDKGARYDYTF
J gene: TRBJ2-7; V gene: TRBV27; CDR3 protein: CASSIDIQRDEQYF
J gene: TRBJ1-6; V gene: TRBV5-1; CDR3 protein: CASSLVQGTNSPLHF
J gene: TRBJ2-1; V gene: TRBV11-2; CDR3 protein: CASSLEPWDEQFF
J gene: TRBJ2-2; V gene: TRBV6-4; CDR3 protein: CASSDSGTANTGELFF
J gene: TRBJ2-4; V gene: TRBV20-1; CDR3 protein: CSARQGPNIQYF
J gene: TRBJ2-3; V gene: TRBV15; CDR3 protein: CATSRRLAGSTDTQYF
J gene: TRBJ1-1; V gene: TRBV15; CDR3 protein: CATTIGAEAFF
J gene: TRBJ1-1; V gene: TRBV25-1; CDR3 protein: CASRGGSWLSEAFF
J gene: TRBJ1-1; V gene: TRBV7-8; CDR3 protein: CASSLDWGKGTEAFF
J gene: TRBJ2-7; V gene: TRBV5-1; CDR3 protein: CASSLNPDYYEQYF
J gene: TRBJ2-2; V gene: TRBV7-2; CDR3 protein: CASSLARNTGELFF
J gene: TRBJ2-3; V gene: TRBV6-4; CDR3 protein: CASSDSPEADTQYF
J gene: TRBJ1-1; V gene: TRBV12-3/TRBV12-4; CDR3 protein: CASSLAFSTPEAFF
J gene: TRBJ2-1; V gene: TRBV20-1; CDR3 protein: CSANEQTGYHNEQFF
J gene: TRBJ2-3; V gene: TRBV12-5; CDR3 protein: CASGLGLAGDRTDTQYF
J gene: TRBJ2-7; V gene: TRBV7-2; CDR3 protein: CASSGRTSGDYEQYF
J gene: TRBJ1-5; V gene: TRBV5-8; CDR3 protein: CASSLEGIPNQPQHF
J gene: TRBJ2-3; V gene: TRBV7-8; CDR3 protein: CASSFGGRTDTQYF
J gene: TRBJ2-7; V gene: TRBV11-2; CDR3 protein: CASRPLAGEWYEQYF
J gene: TRBJ1-2; V gene: TRBV19; CDR3 protein: CASRPPGTGIYGYTF
J gene: TRBJ2-7; V gene: TRBV28; CDR3 protein: CASQRAISYEQYF
J gene: TRBJ2-1; V gene: TRBV4-3; CDR3 protein: CASSQDGGTNNEQFF
J gene: TRBJ2-4; V gene: TRBV27; CDR3 protein: CASSPRILLVWKNIQYF
J gene: TRBJ2-7; V gene: TRBV30; CDR3 protein: CAWSMTGDEQYF
J gene: TRBJ2-7; V gene: TRBV6-5; CDR3 protein: CASSPRAGRFGSEQYF
J gene: TRBJ2-5; V gene: TRBV2; CDR3 protein: CASSEVAWASGGAAEETQYF
J gene: TRBJ2-1; V gene: TRBV7-3; CDR3 protein: CASSSTASSYNEQFF
J gene: TRBJ1-2; V gene: TRBV6-1; CDR3 protein: CASSDSFDGYTF
J gene: TRBJ2-3; V gene: TRBV15; CDR3 protein: CATSILAGQTDTQYF
J gene: TRBJ2-4; V gene: TRBV12-3/TRBV12-4; CDR3 protein: CASSLREARGQYF
J gene: TRBJ2-7; V gene: TRBV6-2/TRBV6-3; CDR3 protein: CASGQGGYEQYF